Listed below are T cell receptor beta chains from one sample, sequenced in a study of CD8+ T cells in alopecia areata. The repertoire was sequenced with immunoSEQ multiplex PCR; TCRdb's copy has only in-frame clones and lacks some. In the table there are around 140,000 clones, around three fifths of which are singletons. This sample comprised CD4+ T cells sorted from blood, obtained at week 0. Receptor source: a human donor with alopecia areata. Each CDR3 is given with its conserved first and last residue. D genes are given only for firm matches. The size field is filled for only some rows; it gives once, few, many or a size class.

d_call	clone_size	v_call	cdr3_length	j_call	cdr3_aa	cdr3_nt
NA	NA	TRBV10-3	15	TRBJ2-6	CAISGLRSGANVLTF	TGTGCCATCAGTGGTCTGCGTTCTGGGGCCAACGTCCTGACTTTC
NA	NA	TRBV4-2	17	TRBJ2-7	CASSQDSPGRAPYEQYF	TGTGCCAGCAGCCAAGATTCCCCAGGGAGAGCGCCCTACGAGCAGTACTTC
NA	NA	TRBV7-9	12	TRBJ1-5	CASSLTERPQHF	TGTGCCAGCAGCTTAACAGAACGGCCCCAGCATTTT
TRBD1	few	TRBV5-1	13	TRBJ1-2	CASSRDRDGGYTF	TGCGCCAGCAGCCGGGACAGGGACGGTGGCTACACCTTC
NA	NA	TRBV7-2	15	TRBJ1-5	CASSLDWGASQPQHF	TGTGCCAGCAGCTTAGATTGGGGGGCAAGTCAGCCCCAGCATTTT
NA	NA	TRBV28	12	TRBJ2-7	CASSRRSYEQYF	TGTGCCAGCAGTCGCAGGTCCTACGAGCAGTACTTC
NA	NA	TRBV7-9	16	TRBJ1-3	CASTGIDTLSGNTIYF	TGTGCCAGCACCGGAATTGACACCCTCTCTGGAAACACCATATATTTT
NA	NA	TRBV30	13	TRBJ1-5	CAWSEEGPQPQHF	TGTGCCTGGAGTGAAGAGGGCCCTCAGCCCCAGCATTTT
NA	NA	TRBV29-1	13	TRBJ2-3	CSVTGGRTDTQYF	TGCAGCGTTACGGGGGGCAGGACAGATACGCAGTATTTT
TRBD1	few	TRBV5-1	15	TRBJ2-3	CASSPGTGGTDTQYF	TGCGCCAGCAGTCCCGGGACAGGGGGCACAGATACGCAGTATTTT
TRBD2	NA	TRBV29-1	13	TRBJ2-7	CSFSGGLSYEQYF	TGCAGCTTCAGCGGGGGCCTCTCCTACGAGCAGTACTTC
TRBD2	few	TRBV13	17	TRBJ2-5	CASSSILRTSGGETQYF	TGTGCCAGCAGCTCCATACTCAGGACTAGCGGAGGAGAGACCCAGTACTTC
NA	many	TRBV19	16	TRBJ1-2	CASSRQDVGTVGGYTF	TGTGCCAGTAGCCGCCAAGACGTGGGGACGGTGGGTGGCTACACCTTC
NA	few	TRBV2	16	TRBJ1-5	CASRPREGSGNQPQHF	TGTGCCAGCAGACCCAGAGAGGGCTCGGGCAATCAGCCCCAGCATTTT
TRBD2	NA	TRBV5-1	15	TRBJ2-7	CASSATSGGVYEQYF	TGCGCCAGCAGCGCAACTAGCGGGGGAGTCTACGAGCAGTACTTC
NA	few	TRBV5-1	13	TRBJ2-2	CASSLRDTGELFF	TGCGCCAGCAGCTTGCGGGACACCGGGGAGCTGTTTTTT
NA	NA	TRBV5-5	15	TRBJ2-5	CASSTGGTPGETQYF	TGTGCCAGCAGCACTGGAGGCACCCCTGGGGAGACCCAGTACTTC
NA	NA	TRBV2	14	TRBJ2-1	CASRLQGPASEQFF	TGTGCCAGCAGATTACAGGGTCCCGCCAGTGAGCAGTTCTTC
NA	NA	TRBV29-1	13	TRBJ1-1	CSVSGTPDTEAFF	TGCAGCGTCTCCGGGACACCTGATACTGAAGCTTTCTTT
NA	NA	TRBV6-5	14	TRBJ2-7	CASTSDLTYYEQYF	TGTGCCAGCACTTCTGATCTAACCTACTACGAGCAGTACTTC
NA	NA	TRBV30	12	TRBJ2-5	CAWSVGQETQYF	TGTGCCTGGAGCGTAGGCCAAGAGACCCAGTACTTC
TRBD2	NA	TRBV5-4	14	TRBJ2-5	CASSDGRGGETQYF	TGTGCCAGCAGCGACGGGCGGGGAGGGGAGACCCAGTACTTC
TRBD2	NA	TRBV29-1	15	TRBJ2-2	CSVVTPGGNTGELFF	TGCAGCGTTGTGACTCCGGGGGGTAACACCGGGGAGCTGTTTTTT
NA	few	TRBV7-2	15	TRBJ2-7	CASSLSRRNSYEQYF	TGTGCCAGCAGCTTAAGTCGGCGGAACTCCTACGAGCAGTACTTC
NA	NA	TRBV27	16	TRBJ2-2	CASSSYRSKNTGELFF	TGTGCCAGCAGTTCATATCGATCGAAAAACACCGGGGAGCTGTTTTTT
NA	NA	TRBV5-4	13	TRBJ1-6	CASNVQGNSPLHF	TGTGCCAGCAACGTCCAGGGGAATTCACCCCTCCACTTT
NA	once	TRBV4-2	13	TRBJ2-1	CASSQGTVNEQFF	TGTGCCAGCAGCCAAGGGACTGTCAATGAGCAGTTCTTC
TRBD1	NA	TRBV29-1	13	TRBJ2-7	CSVRGQYLHEQYF	TGCAGCGTGAGGGGACAGTACCTCCACGAGCAGTACTTC
TRBD2	NA	TRBV30	16	TRBJ2-2	CAWRLGGASPTGELFF	TGTGCCTGGAGGCTCGGGGGGGCATCGCCCACCGGGGAGCTGTTTTTT
NA	once	TRBV25-1	13	TRBJ1-2	CASSDSRFYGYTF	TGTGCCAGCAGTGATTCACGCTTCTATGGCTACACCTTC
NA	NA	TRBV5-6	14	TRBJ2-5	CASSSRLDSPTQYF	TGTGCCAGCAGCTCCCGACTAGATTCCCCTACCCAGTACTTC
NA	NA	TRBV5-1	13	TRBJ1-1	CASSLTGNTEAFF	TGCGCCAGCAGCTTAACAGGGAACACTGAAGCTTTCTTT
NA	NA	TRBV11-2	14	TRBJ1-1	CASSLKPRDTEAFF	TGTGCCAGCAGCTTAAAGCCCCGGGACACTGAAGCTTTCTTT